The sequence of this T cell receptor (beta chain) was determined in a study of Ad26.COV2.S vaccination and SARS-CoV-2 variants. Notes on the study in general: Total T cell responses, in the TCR breadth and depth analyses, may have been underestimated.

Sequenced by immunoSEQ multiplex PCR; TCRdb stores in-frame clones only, minus some. The repertoire holds fewer than 400,000 clones, with around 84% as singletons. A remark on this clone: Antigen: not known.

Trimming shortened V by 5 bases and J by 3 bases, and 11 bases separated the two germline ends. The CDR3 has 13 amino acids. Germline values: CDR1 LNHNV, CDR2 YYDKDF (reference sequence). Stated treatment: 15 to 20 received Ad26.COV2.S at low or high dose, single or two shots; roughly 5 received placebo; per-sample allocation not given. Following the first vaccine or placebo injection, samples were taken on day 63. Expression of Wuhan-strain SARS-CoV-2 spike came from the Ad26 vector that formed the vaccine. The chain employs TRBV15 and TRBJ2-7; TRBD1 is a possible D gene (5 bases). The sequence was obtained from a person aged 18 to 59 who received the Ad26.COV2.S COVID-19 vaccine or a placebo. Specimen: peripheral blood, collected in a trial of Ad26.COV2.S vaccine versus placebo. The CDR3 here is CATSPTGDYEQYF. DNA for the CDR3: TGTGCCACCAGCCCCACAGGAGACTACGAGCAGTACTTC.